The present entry profiles one TCR beta chain with its context. The data were taken from a study of sequential checkpoint blockade in melanoma. The treatment was: randomized to nivolumab then ipilimumab (arm A) or the reverse (arm B). Profiled with immunoSEQ multiplex PCR; TCRdb holds only in-frame clones, not every one. This sample has some 11,000 clones, with approximately 80% found just once. This CDR3 spans 16 amino acids. The germline gives CDR1 SGHTA, CDR2 FQGTGA. The trim removed 1 base at V and 2 bases at J, leaving 4 bases unmatched. This chain uses TRBV7-3 with TRBJ2-1, with 8 bases identical to TRBD2. The clonotype comes from a human donor with melanoma. Sample: CD8+ T cells sorted from blood (inferred from file names), taken from a patient given nivolumab and ipilimumab in sequence. As DNA, the CDR3 is TGTGCCAGCAGCTTAAGTCTAGCGGGCCCCTACAATGAGCAGTTCTTC. Its protein product is CASSLSLAGPYNEQFF.